This T cell receptor beta chain was obtained from a study of blood T cells in healthy people across ages. Notes on the study in general: Expanded clonotype changes were possibly confounded by unknown donor CMV status. Investigators treated diversity estimates from one million T cells as underestimates.

Sample-barcoded 5' priming and a J-beta primer mix drove a second PCR of about 7 to 11 cycles. A single record per CDR3 protein comes from TCRdb applying MiXCR to the 5' RACE reads. The sample has roughly 1,500,000 distinct CDR3 sequences, roughly 40% seen once. This clonotype was detected a few times. Antigen unknown. Healthy Russian Caucasian donors spanned ages about 6 to 100 years. Drawn from each donor were around 9.1 milliliters of peripheral blood. What was sequenced was blood. This receptor was identified in a young woman in good health.

CDR3 protein: CSAEDLAGDLETQYF. For the CDR3, the DNA is TGCAGTGCTGAGGATCTAGCGGGGGACCTGGAGACCCAGTACTTC. The chain couples TRBV20-1 to TRBJ2-5; 10 bases are a match to TRBD2. This CDR3 has 15 amino acids. CDR1 is DFQATT, CDR2 SNEGSKA, per germline (reference sequence). V shed 5 bases, J shed 5 bases, and the junction held 11 bases outside the gene matches.